This TCR beta chain was documented in a study of blood T cell repertoires in COVID-19. Background on the study: Collection of acute and convalescent COVID-19 samples took place in the United States, Italy and Spain.

Germline V gives CDR1 KGHDR, CDR2 SFDVKD. The CDR3 sequence is 15 residues long. V shed 4 bases and J shed 0 bases, with 10 bases lying between them. In the authors' workflow: Estimates of nucleated cell counts were drawn from the amplification of reference gene primers. Clones were read by immunoSEQ multiplex PCR, and TCRdb kept only the in-frame ones, dropping some. V, J and clone size reflect that table, while D and trimming were determined from the DNA. Here the sample spans about 130,000 clones, around 81% being singletons. The source is a human donor in a cohort sampled during active COVID-19. What was sequenced was peripheral blood. V and J are TRBV24-1 and TRBJ2-3; perhaps TRBD1 as D (7 bases). The chain's CDR3 is CATSDAGQSTDTQYF. CDR3 in DNA: TGTGCCACCAGTGACGCGGGACAGAGCACAGATACGCAGTATTTT.